This T cell receptor beta chain was observed in a study of T cells in Graves' hyperthyroidism and ophthalmopathy. Trimming took off 2 bases at V and 0 bases at J, with 8 bases between the two ends. This CDR3 is built from 14 residues. The germline gives CDR1 SGHRS, CDR2 YFSETQ. Each diagnosis drew on symptoms, thyroxine, TRAb, thyroid ultrasound and orbital computed tomography findings. TCR beta CDR3 regions were amplified from RNA transcripts. During a first-round RT-PCR of the TCR CDR3, the HTBI primer set was used. Using its own MiXCR run on the multiplex PCR reads, TCRdb lists one record per CDR3 protein. The profile shows about 350,000 distinct CDR3 sequences, roughly 17% of them singletons. This clonotype has ten or more counts.

The TCR originated in a woman in her twenties or thirties with Graves' hyperthyroidism that later progressed to Graves' ophthalmopathy. The sequenced sample was blood. The genes are TRBV5-1 and TRBJ1-1; no reliable D call. CDR3 sequence: CASSLTDLNTEAFF. DNA for the CDR3: TGCGCCAGCAGCTTAACGGACTTGAACACTGAAGCTTTCTTT. Full variable domain (missing parts from reference TRBV5-1 and TRBJ1-1): KAGVTQTPRYLIKTRGQQVTLSCSPISGHRSVSWYQQTPGQGLQFLFEYFSETQRNKGNFPGRFSGRQFSNSRSEMNVSTLELGDSALYLCASSLTDLNTEAFFGQGTRLTVV.